A single sample gave rise to the 3 T cell receptor beta chains below, sequenced in a study of shared clonotypes between healthy human individuals. Clones were read by immunoSEQ multiplex PCR, and TCRdb kept only the in-frame ones, dropping some. The table includes about 2.4 million clones, around nine tenths detected once. Sequenced input: naive CD4+ T cells sorted from blood. Subset of the sample: CD45RA+ positively selected. The receptors here all came from a man between 18 and 35 years old in good health.

This chain uses TRBV30 with TRBJ1-2; the D gene is possibly TRBD1 (5 bases). The V gene lost 7 bases and the J gene lost 8 bases, with 17 bases spanning the gap. The CDR3 consists of 12 residues. CDR1 and CDR2 (germline): GTSNPN, SVGIG (reference sequence). The CDR3 sequence is CASSSRGAGYTF. The CDR3 DNA is TGTGCCTCGTCCTCAAGGGGCGCGGGCTACACCTTC.

The chain links TRBV13 to TRBJ2-2; 7 positions agree with TRBD2. J was trimmed by 0 bases and V by 2 bases; bases with no gene match: 9. The V gene's germline CDR1 is PRHDT and CDR2 FYEKMQ (reference sequence). This CDR3 is built from 18 residues. CDR3 DNA sequence: TGTGCCAGCAGCTTACCCCGCCTAGCGGACGCGAACACCGGGGAGCTGTTTTTT. This encodes CASSLPRLADANTGELFF.

The table lists this clone with a count of one. The chain is built from TRBV2 and TRBJ2-7; a weak D match, TRBD2 (6 bases). V lost 0 bases, J lost 3 bases, and 12 bases lay in between. This CDR3 spans 15 amino acids. CDR1 SNHLY and CDR2 FYNNEI come from the germline V gene. CDR3 region: CASSEAGLSHYEQYF. CDR3 bases: TGTGCCAGCAGTGAAGCGGGACTGTCTCACTACGAGCAGTACTTC.